What follows describes a single T cell receptor beta chain. Its antigen is unknown. At one boundary the junction diverges from the germline segment, which might be a read error. This entry belongs to a study of cytomegalovirus exposure and HLA in healthy donors. Whole-study findings and limits: Immune exposure information available was restricted to CMV serostatus. Association of fewer than 20,000 TCR beta sequences with HLA alleles was found at 0.05 false discovery rate in a later analysis.

The PCR employed 60 Vbeta primers together with 13 Jbeta primers. Only in-frame clones appear in the TCRdb table, and some are missing; sequencing was by immunoSEQ multiplex PCR. The table includes about 220,000 clones, about 75% detected once. Per the germline V gene, CDR1 is SGHNT and CDR2 is YYREEE (reference sequence). CDR3 length equals 17 residues. This receptor was identified in a woman aged 25 to 39 in good health and CMV-seronegative. V gene TRBV5-4 combines with J gene TRBJ2-2; weak D call: TRBD2 (6 bases). The specimen was PBMCs. CDR3 coding DNA: TGTGTCAGCAGCCTCCGGGAGAGATTCGCGAACACCGGGGAGCTGTTTTTT. This gives the protein CVSSLRERFANTGELFF.